One TCR beta chain is described in this entry. Its antigen has not been determined. No much larger clonotype is one base removed from it; base qualities were not supplied. These data belong to a study of regulatory T cells in long-lasting Graves disease listed by TCRdb under 2021. Context from the whole study: Persistent Graves' disease was defined as antithyroid drug treatment for over 5 years with persistently positive TSH receptor autoantibodies. Peripheral blood TCR sequencing and RNA sequencing compared persistent Graves' disease patients with newly diagnosed Graves' disease patients. The study took place in China and was registered as a clinical trial. TCR sequencing covered roughly 13 persistent and 20 or so newly diagnosed Graves' disease patients, approximately 33 samples in total. Persistent Graves' disease patients in the clinical cohort had taken antithyroid drugs for roughly ten years on average.

The method behind the library was multiplex PCR. The reads were generated on an Illumina HiSeq 4000. To build TCR beta libraries, CDR3 regions were amplified by Arm-PCR using iRepertoire HTBI primers. Before sequencing, the PCR products underwent gel purification. On the authors' methods: Across samples, about 64 TRBV and roughly 15 TRBJ segments were identified and used for gene usage analysis of CDR3 amino acid clonotypes. Filtered high-quality paired reads were merged into contigs using COPE and FqMerger. BLAST was used to align contigs to IMGT TRBV, TRBD and TRBJ reference genes, and CDR3 was defined according to IMGT. Any clonotype with a frequency above 0.1% was counted as a highly expanded clone. Repertoire diversity was measured by Shannon entropy, and V-J evenness by the Gini coefficient. A clonotype found in more than one individual was treated as public. TCRdb took the public reads, trimmed them with fastp at Q25, ran MiXCR for clone calling and kept in-frame beta chains. Rows matching on CDR3 protein sequence are summarized as one entry with the most common DNA and genes. The V and J calls shown here were made by TCRdb, not taken from the authors' results. For this sample there are some 450,000 distinct CDR3 sequences; around a quarter appear just once. The ten top clones hold roughly 30% of the sample.

Including cysteine and phenylalanine, the CDR3 has 13 amino acids. Kept here is only the CDR3 DNA, which spans 39 bases and is read in frame from base 1. V is clipped by 7 bases and J by 0 bases, and the sequence between their germline boundaries is 9 bases long. From a lookup of the germline V gene, CDR1 and CDR2 are MDHEN and SYDVKM. General conclusions and limits of the study: Because the primary lesion, thyroid tissue, could not be accessed, the study looked at peripheral blood alone. The authors noted that the small sample size was a limitation that may lower accuracy. Preferential use of TRBV28, TRBJ1-2 and TRBJ2-5 was observed in persistent disease, whereas TRBV20-1 and TRBJ2-1 were favored in newly diagnosed disease. A larger number of public clonotypes was shared among persistent patients (more than 2,500) than among newly diagnosed patients (around 970). Persistent Graves' disease patients showed lower TCR Shannon entropy and fewer highly expanded clones than newly diagnosed patients, suggesting clonal expansion. Sequencing and analysis were restricted to the TCR beta chain.

The sample's time point label, decoded: persistent/refractory GD, antithyroid drugs over 5 years with positive TRAb. RNA was extracted from PBMCs in TRIzol for both TCR sequencing and RNA sequencing. The diagnosis of Graves' disease followed American Thyroid Association guidelines. Recruitment of patients was carried out at an endocrinology department in Xi'an, China. Each patient gave around 9.2 milliliters of peripheral blood, collected in an EDTA anticoagulant tube. Ficoll Paque Plus density gradient separation was used to isolate PBMCs, and no further T cell sorting was done. RNA quality was checked with an Agilent 2100 Bioanalyzer and agarose gel, and concentration with a NanoDrop 2000.

Recombination connected TRBV28 to TRBJ1-1; there is no confident call for the D gene. The sequences come from peripheral blood mononuclear cells (PBMCs), collected when the disease was refractory, from a patient treated with antithyroid drugs. The origin of this receptor is a female donor with Graves disease. Here is the DNA: TGTGCCAGCACAACAATATTGAACACTGAAGCTTTCTTT. Its amino acids are CASTTILNTEAFF.